The rows below give T cell receptor beta chains drawn from one sample of a study of control samples from healthy donors and cancer patients. Method: immunoSEQ multiplex PCR; TCRdb's copy keeps in-frame clones and lacks some. The top ten clones hold 4.5% to 7% of a sample with tens of thousands of clones, 89% of them seen once. The material sequenced was blood. The receptors were sampled from a man aged 50 to 60 in good health. The CDR3 runs from the conserved cysteine through the conserved F or W. Each record gives: V gene, clone size, D gene, J gene, CDR3 length, CDR3 protein, CDR3 DNA. A D gene is named only where the DNA matches it firmly. Clone size is stated in some rows and not others, as once, few, many or a class when expanded.

V gene: TRBV5-1
clone size: -
D gene: -
J gene: TRBJ2-4
CDR3 length: 15
CDR3 protein: CASSLGGGRGNIQYF
CDR3 DNA: TGCGCCAGCAGCTTGGGCGGGGGAAGGGGGAACATTCAGTACTTC

V gene: TRBV4-2
clone size: once
D gene: -
J gene: TRBJ1-5
CDR3 length: 13
CDR3 protein: CASSLGRTQPQHF
CDR3 DNA: TGTGCCAGCAGCCTGGGGCGCACCCAGCCCCAGCATTTT

V gene: TRBV4-1
clone size: -
D gene: -
J gene: TRBJ1-3
CDR3 length: 14
CDR3 protein: CASSQEGGGNTIYF
CDR3 DNA: TGCGCCAGCAGCCAAGAGGGAGGGGGAAACACCATATATTTT

V gene: TRBV7-2
clone size: -
D gene: TRBD1
J gene: TRBJ1-2
CDR3 length: 15
CDR3 protein: CASSPPGQGFGGYTF
CDR3 DNA: TGTGCCAGCAGCCCGCCGGGACAGGGATTCGGTGGCTACACCTTC

V gene: TRBV6-5
clone size: -
D gene: TRBD1
J gene: TRBJ1-2
CDR3 length: 12
CDR3 protein: CASGGQGLGYTF
CDR3 DNA: TGTGCCTCAGGGGGACAGGGGCTTGGCTACACCTTC

V gene: TRBV6-5
clone size: -
D gene: TRBD1
J gene: TRBJ2-5
CDR3 length: 15
CDR3 protein: CASSLQGLGRETQYF
CDR3 DNA: TGTGCCAGCAGTTTACAGGGGTTAGGTAGAGAGACCCAATACTTC

V gene: TRBV29-1
clone size: -
D gene: -
J gene: TRBJ1-2
CDR3 length: 13
CDR3 protein: CSAGGPPNYGYTF
CDR3 DNA: TGCAGCGCCGGAGGGCCCCCTAACTATGGCTACACCTTC

V gene: TRBV5-4
clone size: once
D gene: -
J gene: TRBJ2-5
CDR3 length: 14
CDR3 protein: CASSAKRGHETQYF
CDR3 DNA: TGTGCCAGCAGCGCTAAACGGGGACACGAGACCCAGTACTTC

V gene: TRBV18
clone size: -
D gene: -
J gene: TRBJ2-7
CDR3 length: 12
CDR3 protein: CASSPTGIEQYF
CDR3 DNA: TGTGCCAGCTCACCAACCGGGATCGAGCAGTACTTC

V gene: TRBV18
clone size: once
D gene: -
J gene: TRBJ2-7
CDR3 length: 14
CDR3 protein: CASSRAQGGYEQYF
CDR3 DNA: TGTGCCAGCTCACGGGCCCAGGGTGGCTACGAGCAGTACTTC

V gene: TRBV30
clone size: once
D gene: -
J gene: TRBJ1-1
CDR3 length: 14
CDR3 protein: CAWSTSSGAGVAFF
CDR3 DNA: TGTGCCTGGAGTACCTCTTCAGGGGCTGGGGTGGCTTTCTTT

V gene: TRBV7-6
clone size: -
D gene: -
J gene: TRBJ2-5
CDR3 length: 16
CDR3 protein: CASSLASRGPQETQYF
CDR3 DNA: TGTGCCAGCAGCTTAGCGTCGCGGGGGCCTCAAGAGACCCAGTACTTC

V gene: TRBV30
clone size: -
D gene: -
J gene: TRBJ2-7
CDR3 length: 14
CDR3 protein: CAWSVQKPPYEQYF
CDR3 DNA: TGTGCCTGGAGTGTACAGAAACCTCCCTACGAGCAGTACTTC

V gene: TRBV5-1
clone size: -
D gene: -
J gene: TRBJ1-3
CDR3 length: 16
CDR3 protein: CASSSGQGGTGNTIYF
CDR3 DNA: TGCGCCAGCAGCTCCGGGCAGGGTGGAACTGGAAACACCATATATTTT